This T cell receptor beta chain was documented in a study of blood T cell repertoires in COVID-19. Looking at the study overall: From the United States, Italy and Spain came samples of acute and convalescent COVID-19.

Assay used: immunoSEQ multiplex PCR; TCRdb lists only in-frame clones, some missing. The table lists 90,000 to 100,000 clones, 70% to 85% of them singletons. Germline loops: CDR1 SGHRS, CDR2 YFSETQ. The CDR3 spans 15 residues. V dropped 0 bases and J dropped 4 bases, with 11 bases sitting between them. Material for sequencing was peripheral blood. The chain has TRBV5-1 and TRBJ2-1; a weak D match, TRBD1 (7 bases). The receptor's source is a woman aged 55-69 years in a cohort sampled during active or convalescent COVID-19. This CDR3 is CASSLAGDSYNEQFF. The CDR3 DNA reads as TGCGCCAGCAGCTTGGCGGGGGACAGTTACAATGAGCAGTTCTTC.